Here is one TCR beta chain with its context. These data are taken from a study of blood T cell repertoires in COVID-19. On the study more broadly: The study drew acute and convalescent COVID-19 samples from the United States, Italy and Spain. Sources were T cells, B-cell-depleted T cells, or PBMCs; the material itself was cDNA or gDNA.

Losses at the gene ends were 4 bases for V and 8 bases for J; bases not matched to a gene: 6. Germline V CDR1 and CDR2: MNHEY, SMNVEV (reference sequence). The CDR3 has 14 amino acids. In the original processing: Reference gene primer amplification in the assay estimated nucleated cell counts. Sequenced by immunoSEQ multiplex PCR; TCRdb stores in-frame clones only, minus some. V, J and clone size reflect that table, while D and trimming were determined from the DNA. This repertoire shows 300,000 to 450,000 clones, roughly 90% found once; its top ten account for about 3%. The sequencing sample was made of peripheral blood. The sequence was obtained from a woman aged 25 to 39 with COVID-19, enrolled during active disease. The gene calls are TRBV27 and TRBJ2-1; TRBD2 aligns across 9 bases. This chain's CDR3 is CASSSLAGVDEQFF. The CDR3 coding sequence is TGTGCCAGCAGTTCCTTAGCGGGAGTCGATGAGCAGTTCTTC.